These 16 T cell receptor beta chains were sequenced from one sample in a study of shared clonotypes between healthy human individuals. Produced via immunoSEQ multiplex PCR; TCRdb's table is partial and in-frame only. The sample yields millions of clones, 95% seen once. The source material was naive CD4+ T cells sorted from blood. Indicated subset: CD45RA+ positively selected. These receptors were collected from a young man in good health.

This sequence joins TRBV5-6 and TRBJ1-5; 9 positions agree with TRBD1. Germline CDR1 is SGHDT and CDR2 is YYEEEE. V was clipped by 3 bases and J by 7 bases; unmatched bases: 8. This CDR3 comprises 15 residues. The CDR3 sequence is CASSSRGTGWQPQHF. The CDR3 region has the DNA TGTGCCAGCAGCTCGAGGGGGACAGGGTGGCAGCCCCAGCATTTT. Combining the CDR3 with reference TRBV5-6 and TRBJ1-5 gives the whole variable domain DAGVTQSPTHLIKTRGQQVTLRCSPKSGHDTVSWYQQALGQGPQFIFQYYEEEERQRGNFPDRFSGHQFPNYSSELNVNALLLGDSALYLCASSSRGTGWQPQHFGDGTRLSIL.

V is TRBV6-1 and J is TRBJ2-1, with TRBD2 matching over 8 bases. Per germline, CDR1 MNHNS and CDR2 SASEGT. The CDR3 loop spans 12 amino acids. V was pared by 5 bases and J by 14 bases, with 8 bases of the junction left unmatched. CDR3 region: CASSSRGGPEFF. The CDR3 DNA reads TGTGCCAGCAGTTCTCGGGGGGGCCCAGAGTTCTTC.

The chain employs TRBV25-1 and TRBJ2-4; D is uncertain. Germline V lookup: CDR1 MGHDK, CDR2 SYGVNS. The CDR3 is 11 residues long. The V end was cut by 6 bases, the J end by 8 bases, with 8 bases between. The CDR3 spells CASRGRDIQYF. CDR3 sequence (DNA): TGTGCCAGCAGGGGCAGAGACATTCAGTACTTC.

The rearrangement joins TRBV4-2 to TRBJ1-2; no clear D gene. V was trimmed by 0 bases and J by 8 bases, leaving 19 bases between them. Germline V gene lookup returns CDR1 LGHNA and CDR2 YNFKEQ. The CDR3 runs to 16 residues. This CDR3 is CASSQELNFASPGYTF. CDR3 nucleotide sequence: TGTGCCAGCAGCCAAGAGCTGAACTTTGCCAGTCCGGGCTACACCTTC.

This clone was counted once. The identical CDR3 is also encoded by other nucleotide sequences in the sample. CDR3 loop: CAWGQANYGYTF. The CDR3 DNA is TGTGCCTGGGGCCAGGCTAACTATGGCTACACCTTC. The chain carries TRBV30 and TRBJ1-2; D is unresolved. This CDR3 region has 12 residues. Trimming took 5 bases from V and 0 from J, leaving 7 bases between them. CDR1 is GTSNPN, CDR2 SVGIG, per germline (reference sequence).

This chain joins TRBV6-1 and TRBJ2-7; D possibly corresponds to TRBD2 (6 bases). From germline, CDR1 is MNHNS and CDR2 SASEGT. This CDR3 spans 15 amino acids. Trimming stripped 2 bases from V and 1 base from J, with 12 bases between. CDR3 amino acids: CASSEPGRGSYEQYF. The CDR3 bases are TGTGCCAGCAGTGAACCGGGACGGGGGTCCTACGAGCAGTACTTC.

V is TRBV30 and J is TRBJ2-7; the D gene is possibly TRBD1 (7 bases). CDR3 length: 14 amino acids. Germline V gives CDR1 GTSNPN, CDR2 SVGIG (reference sequence). The V and J ends lost 5 bases and 5 bases respectively, with 19 bases between them. CDR3 in amino acids: CAWGPTGWGDEQYF. The CDR3 DNA follows: TGTGCCTGGGGACCGACAGGGTGGGGGGACGAGCAGTACTTC.

J is TRBJ2-7 and V is TRBV5-1; the match to TRBD2 covers 8 bases. This CDR3 is built from 16 residues. Germline CDR1 SGHRS, CDR2 YFSETQ. Trimming cost V 0 bases and J 0 bases; bases outside gene matches: 5. The CDR3 loop reads CASSLGLASSSYEQYF. The CDR3 bases are TGCGCCAGCAGCTTGGGACTAGCGTCGAGCTCCTACGAGCAGTACTTC.

V is TRBV18 and J is TRBJ1-2; D is unresolved. The V gene's germline CDR1 is KGHSH and CDR2 LQKENI. The CDR3 length is 16 residues. The V end was cut by 3 bases, the J end by 0 bases, with 14 bases between. This CDR3 is CASSPNPTPTNYGYTF. DNA of the CDR3: TGTGCCAGCTCACCCAACCCGACTCCCACTAACTATGGCTACACCTTC. The full variable domain, its missing parts supplied by reference TRBV18 and TRBJ1-2, is NAGVMQNPRHLVRRRGQEARLRCSPMKGHSHVYWYRQLPEEGLKFMVYLQKENIIDESGMPKERFSAEFPKEGPSILRIQQVVRGDSAAYFCASSPNPTPTNYGYTFGSGTRLTVV.

On this clone itself: The same CDR3 is also encoded by other DNA sequences in this sample. The chain couples TRBV10-3 to TRBJ2-7; D is possibly TRBD1 (5 bases). Between the trimmed V and J ends, which lost 0 bases and 4 bases, there was a span of 10 bases. The CDR3 sequence is 14 residues long. Germline loops: CDR1 ENHRY, CDR2 SYGVKD. CDR3 loop: CAISESGRAYEQYF. CDR3 nucleotides: TGTGCCATCAGTGAGTCTGGCAGGGCGTACGAGCAGTACTTC.

V gene TRBV6-5 combines with J gene TRBJ1-5; D call uncertain. The V and J ends lost 4 bases and 7 bases respectively, with 11 bases between them. Germline V lookup: CDR1 MNHEY, CDR2 SVGAGI. The CDR3 sequence is 13 residues long. The CDR3 sequence: CASSFSLDQPQHF. The DNA of the CDR3 is TGTGCCAGCAGTTTCTCTTTGGACCAGCCCCAGCATTTT.

The V call is TRBV4-3, the J call TRBJ2-5; D is perhaps TRBD2 (5 bases). This CDR3 spans 15 amino acids. CDR1 LGHNA and CDR2 YSLEER come from the germline V gene. Between the trimmed V and J ends, which lost 0 bases and 0 bases, there was a span of 8 bases. Written as DNA, the CDR3 is TGCGCCAGCAGCCAAGATATTAGCGACCAAGAGACCCAGTACTTC. Its translation: CASSQDISDQETQYF.

V is TRBV7-9 and J is TRBJ1-2; 8 bases map to TRBD1. V was pared by 4 bases and J by 2 bases, with 6 bases of the junction left unmatched. The germline gives CDR1 SEHNR, CDR2 FQNEAQ (reference sequence). The CDR3 consists of 15 residues. In DNA, the CDR3 is TGTGCCAGCAGCTCAGGACAGGGATGGAACTATGGCTACACCTTC. Amino acid sequence: CASSSGQGWNYGYTF.

The chain carries TRBV19 and TRBJ2-1, with 15 bases that match TRBD2. Germline-derived CDR1 and CDR2 are LNHDA and SQIVND (reference sequence). CDR3 length equals 16 residues. V shed 6 bases and J 6 bases; nucleotides not matched to a gene: 6. The CDR3 DNA sequence: TGTGCCAGTAGATCGGGGACTAGCGGGAGGCCCAATGAGCAGTTCTTC. Residues: CASRSGTSGRPNEQFF.

The chain employs TRBV28 and TRBJ2-7; possibly TRBD1 for D (6 bases). V shed 7 bases and J shed 0 bases, with 7 bases lying between them. The length of the CDR3 is 12 residues. In germline, CDR1 is MDHEN, CDR2 SYDVKM. The CDR3 bases are TGTGCCAGCAAGGACAGCTCCTACGAGCAGTACTTC. It codes for CASKDSSYEQYF.

In its sample, this clone was seen a few times. The chain recombines TRBV2 with TRBJ1-4; 8 bases are a match to TRBD1. With 8 bases clipped from V and 5 bases from J, the junction kept 10 bases outside the gene matches. The germline CDR1 and CDR2 sequences are SNHLY and FYNNEI. The CDR3 is 15 amino acids. CDR3 coding DNA: TGTGCCAGCTCTGTTTTAGGACAGGGAAATGAAAAACTGTTTTTT. Its protein is CASSVLGQGNEKLFF.